Listed here are 22 T cell receptor beta chains from one sample, sequenced in a study of cytomegalovirus exposure and HLA in healthy donors. PCR used 60 Vbeta primers and 13 Jbeta primers. TCRdb's copy holds only in-frame clones and misses some; the assay was immunoSEQ multiplex PCR. Of roughly 150,000 clones in the sample, roughly four fifths are singletons; the top ten hold roughly 4.3%. The sample taken for sequencing was PBMCs. Receptors originate from a man in his fifties in good health and CMV-seropositive.

The chain carries TRBV4-1 and TRBJ1-2; D is undetermined. V lost 4 bases to trimming and J lost 0 bases, with 9 bases between them. CDR1 and CDR2 (germline): MGHRA, YSYEKL. There are 14 residues in the CDR3. CDR3 residues: CASSRHSPNYGYTF. The CDR3, as DNA: TGCGCCAGCAGCCGTCACAGCCCTAACTATGGCTACACCTTC.

This chain uses TRBV19 with TRBJ2-7, with TRBD2 matching over 13 bases. Germline V CDR1 and CDR2: LNHDA, SQIVND (reference sequence). This CDR3 has 14 amino acids. With 6 bases clipped from V and 5 bases from J, the junction kept 4 bases outside the gene matches. The DNA for the CDR3 is TGTGCCAGTAGCCGACTAGCGGGAGGTCACGAGCAGTACTTC. Translating gives CASSRLAGGHEQYF.

This clone came up a few times. CDR3 residues: CASSIPSGGAGKTQYF. CDR3 sequence (DNA): TGTGCCAGCAGCATACCAAGCGGGGGGGCCGGAAAGACCCAGTACTTC. The gene calls are TRBV7-9 and TRBJ2-5, with 10 bases that match TRBD2. The length of the CDR3 is 16 residues. The V segment lost 5 bases and the J segment 6 bases; nucleotides outside the gene matches: 12. CDR1 is SEHNR, CDR2 FQNEAQ, per germline (reference sequence).

V is TRBV5-8 and J is TRBJ2-2; 10 bases match TRBD2. Germline V CDR1 and CDR2: SGHTS, YDEGEE. CDR3 length: 16 residues. The J segment lost 5 bases and the V segment lost 6 bases, leaving 10 bases of the junction unmatched. CDR3 DNA sequence: TGTGCCAGCACCGAAGAGGTAGCGGGAGGTACCGGGGAGCTGTTTTTT. Its translation is CASTEEVAGGTGELFF. The full variable domain, with the rest looked up from reference TRBV5-8 and TRBJ2-2, is EAGVTQSPTHLIKTRGQQATLRCSPISGHTSVYWYQQALGLGLQFLLWYDEGEERNRGNFPPRFSGRQFPNYSSELNVNALELEDSALYLCASTEEVAGGTGELFFGEGSRLTVL.

This chain uses TRBV30 with TRBJ1-6; tentative D call: TRBD1 (6 bases). Trimming shortened V by 4 bases and J by 7 bases, and 20 bases separated the two germline ends. From germline, CDR1 is GTSNPN and CDR2 SVGIG (reference sequence). The CDR3 has 16 amino acids. The DNA of the CDR3 is TGTGCCTGGACCCTCTTGGGCCCGGGGGGCAATTCACCCCTCCACTTT. It codes for CAWTLLGPGGNSPLHF.

The chain uses TRBV28 and TRBJ1-2; D perhaps matches TRBD1 (6 bases). Trimming took 5 bases from V and 5 from J, leaving 21 bases between them. In germline, CDR1 is MDHEN, CDR2 SYDVKM. The CDR3 extends over 16 amino acids. The DNA for the CDR3 is TGTGCCAGCAGTGAGGGGCGGGGGGCGAAAGTTTATGGCTACACCTTC. It specifies CASSEGRGAKVYGYTF.

This clone was detected a few times. The CDR3 coding sequence is TGTGCCAGCAGTGTCCGAGGGACAGTTAGCAATCAGCCCCAGCATTTT. Translating gives CASSVRGTVSNQPQHF. The chain carries TRBV27 and TRBJ1-5, with 7 positions matching TRBD1. CDR1 and CDR2 from the germline V gene are MNHEY and SMNVEV (reference sequence). The CDR3 is 16 amino acids. J gave up 0 bases and V 5 bases, and 7 bases lay outside the gene matches.

The chain recombines TRBV28 with TRBJ1-4, with D unclear. CDR3 length: 13 residues. The V and J ends lost 2 bases and 15 bases respectively, with 16 bases between them. Germline CDR1 and CDR2: MDHEN and SYDVKM. CDR3 in amino acids: CASSLVSSQRLFF. The CDR3 nucleotides read TGTGCCAGCAGTTTAGTGAGCTCCCAACGGTTGTTTTTT.

This clone was seen once. The chain recombines TRBV9 with TRBJ2-1, with 9 bases matching TRBD2. The CDR3 is 15 residues long. Germline CDR1 is SGDLS and CDR2 is YYNGEE. J gave up 12 bases and V 4 bases, and 14 bases lay outside the gene matches. CDR3 nucleotide sequence: TGTGCCAGCAGCTCAGCCCAATTTAGCGGGGGAGGGCAGTTCTTC. Translation: CASSSAQFSGGGQFF. The whole variable domain, filled in from reference TRBV9 and TRBJ2-1, reads DSGVTQTPKHLITATGQRVTLRCSPRSGDLSVYWYQQSLDQGLQFLIQYYNGEERAKGNILERFSAQQFPDLHSELNLSSLELGDSALYFCASSSAQFSGGGQFFGPGTRLTVL.

The rearrangement uses TRBV7-2 and TRBJ2-7; D remains unclear. V lost 8 bases to trimming and J lost 0 bases, with 23 bases between them. The CDR3 has 17 amino acids. Germline CDR1 and CDR2: SGHTA and FQGNSA. CDR3 region: CASALRPVGRSSYEQYF. The CDR3 region has the DNA TGTGCCAGCGCTTTAAGGCCAGTGGGCCGAAGCTCCTACGAGCAGTACTTC.

Regarding this clone: The identical CDR3 is also encoded by other nucleotide sequences in the sample. The chain joins TRBV19 to TRBJ2-7; 8 bases align to TRBD1. The CDR3 length is 14 residues. The germline CDR1 and CDR2 sequences are LNHDA and SQIVND (reference sequence). V lost 3 bases and J lost 1; bases outside the gene matches: 2. In DNA, the CDR3 is TGTGCCAGTAGTATCGGGACAGGATCCTACGAGCAGTACTTC. It translates to CASSIGTGSYEQYF.

This chain connects TRBV4-2 to TRBJ2-1; 9 bases are shared with TRBD2. CDR3 length: 14 amino acids. The germline V gene has CDR1 LGHNA and CDR2 YNFKEQ. J gave up 8 bases and V 2 bases, and 4 bases lay outside the gene matches. This CDR3 reads CASSQRVAGDEQFF. Here the CDR3 DNA reads TGTGCCAGCAGCCAAAGGGTAGCGGGAGATGAGCAGTTCTTC.

This clone came up a few times. The J gene is TRBJ2-7, the V gene TRBV7-2, with 9 bases lining up with TRBD1. The V segment lost 3 bases and the J segment 5 bases; nucleotides outside the gene matches: 8. CDR1 and CDR2 (germline): SGHTA, FQGNSA. The CDR3 totals 15 residues. The CDR3 protein is CASSFTGTGYHEQYF. In DNA form, the CDR3 reads TGTGCCAGCAGCTTCACCGGGACAGGGTACCACGAGCAGTACTTC.

The chain couples TRBV5-1 to TRBJ2-1; TRBD2 agrees at 11 bases. This CDR3 region has 16 residues. After removal of 5 bases from V and 8 bases from J, the junction contained 12 bases not matched to a gene. Germline CDR1 is SGHRS and CDR2 is YFSETQ. The CDR3 nucleotides read TGCGCCAGCAGAATAGCGGGAGGGCCAATGGTCGATGAGCAGTTCTTC. Protein sequence: CASRIAGGPMVDEQFF.

The J gene is TRBJ2-7, the V gene TRBV19; TRBD1 matches at 8 bases. The V segment lost 7 bases and the J segment 6 bases; nucleotides outside the gene matches: 8. The CDR3 totals 13 residues. Germline V lookup: CDR1 LNHDA, CDR2 SQIVND (reference sequence). In nucleotides, the CDR3 is TGTGCCAGTACCGGACAGGGAAAATTCGAGCAGTACTTC. Its protein is CASTGQGKFEQYF.

The rearrangement uses TRBV9 and TRBJ1-3; no firm D call. The V end was cut by 0 bases, the J end by 0 bases, with 10 bases between. The CDR3 sequence is 16 residues long. CDR1 is SGDLS, CDR2 YYNGEE, per germline. In DNA, the CDR3 is TGTGCCAGCAGCGTAGATTATTCGGTCTCTGGAAACACCATATATTTT. Translating gives CASSVDYSVSGNTIYF.

The chain joins TRBV14 to TRBJ1-1; possibly TRBD1 for D (6 bases). With 4 bases removed from V and 3 bases from J, the gap between germline ends came to 15 bases. The germline V gene has CDR1 SGHDN and CDR2 FVKESK. The CDR3 is 15 amino acids. CDR3 coding DNA: TGTGCCAGCAGCCTCCGGGGAGGGGGGTACACTGAAGCTTTCTTT. It is translated as CASSLRGGGYTEAFF.

The chain joins TRBV19 to TRBJ2-1; 7 bases agree with TRBD2. Looked up from germline, CDR1 is LNHDA and CDR2 is SQIVND (reference sequence). The CDR3 has 15 amino acids. After removal of 8 bases from V and 7 bases from J, the junction contained 14 bases not matched to a gene. The CDR3 DNA reads TGTGCCAGTGCTCGGCTAGCGGAGTCTACAAATGAGCAGTTCTTC. Its protein is CASARLAESTNEQFF.

J is TRBJ2-3 and V is TRBV6-1, with TRBD2 identical over 10 bases. The CDR3 loop spans 16 amino acids. Germline V lookup: CDR1 MNHNS, CDR2 SASEGT. The junction had 8 bases not matched to a gene; V was cut back by 3 bases and J by 5 bases. The CDR3 is CASSEAGSGRRDTQYF. The CDR3 DNA reads TGTGCCAGCAGTGAGGCGGGTAGCGGGAGGAGAGATACGCAGTATTTT.

The rearrangement joins TRBV4-3 to TRBJ2-2; 12 bases line up with TRBD1. Germline CDR1 LGHNA, CDR2 YSLEER. The CDR3 is 17 residues long. V trimming: 5 bases; J trimming: 7 bases; junction bases outside the gene matches: 11. The CDR3 reads CASSSTGTGGAGGELFF. CDR3 nucleotides: TGCGCCAGCAGCTCCACCGGGACAGGGGGCGCCGGCGGGGAGCTGTTTTTT.

The J gene is TRBJ2-7, the V gene TRBV6-6; 7 bases are a match to TRBD2. Losses at the gene ends were 2 bases for V and 0 bases for J; bases not matched to a gene: 7. CDR3 size: 16 residues. From germline, CDR1 is MNHNY and CDR2 SVGAGI (reference sequence). The CDR3 spells CASSYGSGGLSYEQYF. Written as DNA, the CDR3 is TGTGCCAGCAGTTACGGGTCGGGGGGACTCTCCTACGAGCAGTACTTC.

The chain links TRBV19 to TRBJ1-3, with D uncertain. The CDR3 runs 14 residues. V was shortened by 7 bases and J by 0 bases, with 10 bases between the two germline ends. Per the germline V gene, CDR1 is LNHDA and CDR2 is SQIVND (reference sequence). This CDR3 is CASIPYGSGNTIYF. CDR3 DNA: TGTGCCAGTATTCCCTATGGCTCTGGAAACACCATATATTTT.